This TCR beta chain was sequenced for a study of beta chain features in type 1 diabetes. Study results and limitations: Moderately but significantly shorter TCRB CDR3s were found in Type 1 diabetes patients in all four CD4+ subsets. HLA influence on TCRB rearrangement stayed unresolved here.

This clone occurred a few times. Its target is not known. The CDR3 length is 13 residues. The germline V gene has CDR1 MDHEN and CDR2 SYDVKM. V dropped 6 bases and J dropped 9 bases, with 18 bases sitting between them. Via the markers CD45RO/CCR7/CD25/CD127/CD95/CD27, stem cell-like memory, regulatory, central memory and naive CD4+ cells were sorted. Sorted cells reached over 95% purity in every population. The entirety of the isolated RNA underwent reverse transcription, so expressed TCRB transcripts were sequenced. There were 3 million to 4 million reads on average in the naive, central memory and regulatory T cell samples. TCRdb keeps only in-frame clones here, not all; method: immunoSEQ multiplex PCR. In the table there are nearly 350,000 clones, approximately 9.9% of which are singletons.

This clonotype was sampled from a man aged 25 to 45 with type 1 diabetes. J is TRBJ2-7 and V is TRBV28; D is unresolved. The material sequenced was central memory CD4+ T cells from blood. The CDR3 reads CASSPPSFTGQYF. CDR3 DNA sequence: TGTGCCAGCAGCCCTCCTTCATTTACGGGGCAGTACTTC. Complete variable domain (other parts from reference TRBV28 and TRBJ2-7): DVKVTQSSRYLVKRTGEKVFLECVQDMDHENMFWYRQDPGLGLRLIYFSYDVKMKEKGDIPEGYSVSREKKERFSLILESASTNQTSMYLCASSPPSFTGQYFGPGTRLTVT.